Listed below are T cell receptor beta chains from one sample, sequenced in a study of T-cell memory formation after mild COVID-19. TCRdb re-derived calls from the 5' RACE reads in MiXCR, one entry per CDR3 protein. The data hold about 130,000 distinct CDR3 sequences, with 15% to 20% observed a single time. Sequencing input: PBMCs or a T cell subset sorted from them (not recorded which). These receptors came from a man aged 18 to 30 who had mild COVID-19 (a few samples of this study predate the infection). Cell type and time point are not known. Each CDR3 is given with its conserved first and last residue. A D gene is named only where the DNA matches it firmly. Clone sizes are given selectively: once, few, many, or a class where the clone is expanded.

>TRBD1|TRBJ1-5|few|15|TRBV15
CATSGMTGGYQPQHF
TGTGCCACCAGCGGAATGACAGGGGGGTATCAGCCCCAGCATTTT
>NA|TRBJ1-4|few|14|TRBV4-3
CASSQEAANEKLFF
TGCGCCAGCAGCCAAGAAGCGGCTAATGAAAAACTGTTTTTT
>NA|TRBJ2-5|NA|14|TRBV20-1
CSASPGQYQETQYF
TGCAGTGCTAGCCCTGGGCAGTACCAAGAGACCCAGTACTTC
>NA|TRBJ1-5|few|17|TRBV6-2/TRBV6-3
CASSYRPGESSNQPQHF
TGTGCCAGCAGTTACCGGCCAGGGGAGTCCAGCAATCAGCCCCAGCATTTT
>TRBD2|TRBJ2-2|NA|16|TRBV5-4
CASSLPLAGKTGELFF
TGTGCCAGCAGCTTGCCACTAGCGGGGAAAACCGGGGAGCTGTTTTTT
>NA|TRBJ2-6|few|17|TRBV4-2
CASSQGLAAIGANVLTF
TGTGCCAGCAGCCAAGGTTTGGCGGCAATTGGGGCCAACGTCCTGACTTTC
>NA|TRBJ1-2|NA|15|TRBV3-1
CASSQDAGMHYGYTF
TGTGCCAGCAGCCAAGATGCAGGGATGCACTATGGCTACACCTTC
>NA|TRBJ2-7|NA|12|TRBV5-1
CASSSSFYEQYF
TGCGCCAGCAGTTCCTCTTTCTACGAGCAGTACTTC
>NA|TRBJ2-2|few|16|TRBV18
CASSLLGQTNTGELFF
TGTGCCAGCTCACTTCTAGGACAGACGAACACCGGGGAGCTGTTTTTT
>NA|TRBJ2-7|few|11|TRBV18
CASSPSQEQYF
TGTGCCAGCTCACCTAGCCAGGAGCAGTACTTC
>NA|TRBJ1-3|NA|13|TRBV25-1
CASSEFSGNTIYF
TGTGCCAGCAGTGAATTCAGTGGAAACACCATATATTTT
>NA|TRBJ2-7|NA|15|TRBV6-5
CASSYSRSPLYEQYF
TGTGCCAGCAGTTACTCCCGGTCCCCCCTATACGAGCAGTACTTC
>NA|TRBJ1-2|few|13|TRBV6-5
CASSRFGTYGYTF
TGTGCCAGCAGTCGTTTTGGGACCTATGGCTACACCTTC
>TRBD1|TRBJ1-6|few|14|TRBV27
CAPTPTGSNSPLHF
TGTGCCCCGACTCCGACAGGGTCCAATTCACCCCTCCACTTT
>NA|TRBJ2-5|NA|12|TRBV20-1
CSASSRGETQYF
TGCAGTGCTAGTTCGAGGGGAGAGACCCAGTACTTC
>TRBD1|TRBJ2-6|NA|17|TRBV5-1
CASRPRFQGAGANVLTF
TGCGCCAGCAGACCCCGTTTCCAGGGGGCTGGGGCCAACGTCCTGACTTTC
>NA|TRBJ2-5|NA|13|TRBV29-1
CSVDKGQRETQYF
TGCAGCGTTGATAAAGGGCAGAGAGAGACCCAGTACTTC
>NA|TRBJ2-3|few|15|TRBV7-2
CASSLDRSGTDTQYF
TGTGCCAGCAGCTTAGACCGGTCGGGCACAGATACGCAGTATTTT
>NA|TRBJ2-5|NA|15|TRBV15
CATSKAYGRGETQYF
TGTGCCACCAGCAAAGCCTACGGGAGAGGGGAGACCCAGTACTTC
>NA|TRBJ2-5|few|13|TRBV7-2
CASSFIRATEQYF
TGTGCCAGCAGTTTCATCCGGGCTACTGAGCAGTACTTC
>NA|TRBJ2-5|NA|13|TRBV18
CASSPYSGETQYF
TGTGCCAGCTCACCTTACTCGGGAGAGACCCAGTACTTC